A single TCR beta chain is shown here with its context. Its antigen is currently unknown. Preparation of the TCRbeta library was carried out with unique molecular identifiers. TCRdb called the PCR reads again in MiXCR, with one record for every CDR3 protein. The profile covers some 550,000 distinct CDR3 sequences, with under 30% appearing a single time and 13% to 15% taken by the ten largest. This record belongs to a study of T-cell reconstitution after alpha-beta-depleted transplantation in children. General study results and limits: After transplant, high TCRbeta diversity at day 60 in some patients arose from surviving recipient T cells and thymic progenitors.

The CDR3 has 15 amino acids. Trimming removed 5 bases at V and 4 bases at J, with 19 bases between. Germline-derived CDR1 and CDR2 are DFQATT and SNEGSKA (reference sequence). This chain uses TRBV20-1 with TRBJ2-3; no firm D call. The source of this sequence is a boy under three years old who had a stem cell transplant for acute myeloid leukemia, so the T cells may come from the graft donor. The sequencing used PBMCs, mostly from graft donor cells, collected 360 days after TCRalphabeta/CD19-depleted stem cell transplant. The CDR3 DNA is TGCAGTGCTCTTATACCCAGACTGCTACCAGATACGCAGTATTTT. Amino acids: CSALIPRLLPDTQYF.